Listed below are T cell receptor beta chains from one sample, sequenced in a study of tumor-infiltrating lymphocytes in oesophageal squamous cell carcinoma. TCRdb used MiXCR to reprocess the PCR reads, holding one entry per CDR3 protein. Counted here are 23,000 or so distinct CDR3 sequences, 35% to 40% occurring once; the ten biggest clones make up less than 45%. The sample consisted of esophageal tumor tissue. These receptors all stem from a male donor with esophageal squamous cell carcinoma. CDR3s include the opening cysteine and the closing phenylalanine or tryptophan. The D gene is left open where the match is weak. The size of a clone is reported for some rows only, either as once, few or many, or as a class for expanded clones.

D gene	V gene	clone size	J gene	CDR3 protein	CDR3 DNA
.	TRBV25-1	many	TRBJ1-2	CASSEWRTVLLYGYTF	TGTGCCAGCAGTGAATGGAGGACAGTTCTTCTCTATGGCTACACCTTC
.	TRBV19	few	TRBJ2-3	CASSIGGADTQYF	TGTGCCAGTAGTATAGGAGGGGCAGATACGCAGTATTTT
.	TRBV6-1	many	TRBJ2-3	CASARTGAYTDTQYF	TGTGCCAGCGCCAGGACCGGGGCGTACACAGATACGCAGTATTTT
TRBD1	TRBV6-1	once	TRBJ2-7	CASSWDSAYEQYF	TGTGCCAGCAGTTGGGACAGCGCCTACGAGCAGTACTTC
TRBD2	TRBV12-3/TRBV12-4	.	TRBJ2-3	CASRRTLAGSTDTQYF	TGTGCCAGCAGACGGACACTAGCGGGAAGCACAGATACGCAGTATTTT
TRBD2	TRBV7-2	.	TRBJ2-4	CASSKGLVSFFF	TGTGCCAGCAGTAAGGGACTAGTAAGTTTCTTCTTC
.	TRBV11-2	many	TRBJ2-7	CASSLDWESYEQYF	TGTGCCAGCAGCTTAGATTGGGAAAGCTACGAGCAGTACTTC
TRBD2	TRBV7-6	once	TRBJ2-1	CASSLRLAGDGEQFF	TGTGCCAGCAGCTTAAGGCTAGCGGGAGATGGGGAGCAGTTCTTC
.	TRBV11-3	.	TRBJ2-7	CASSGRAGSYEQYF	TGTGCCAGCAGCGGACGGGCCGGCTCCTACGAGCAGTACTTC
.	TRBV12-3/TRBV12-4	many	TRBJ2-7	CASSFPGFGEQYF	TGTGCCAGCAGTTTCCCAGGATTTGGCGAGCAGTACTTC
TRBD1	TRBV7-9	.	TRBJ2-5	CASSSDRGNTDTQYF	TGTGCCAGCAGCTCGGACAGGGGAAACACAGATACGCAGTACTTC
TRBD2	TRBV11-2	.	TRBJ2-4	CASSFRVAGANTGELYF	TGTGCCAGCAGCTTTCGGGTAGCGGGAGCGAACACCGGGGAGCTGTACTTC
.	TRBV10-1	.	TRBJ2-1	CASSEIATDNEQFF	TGCGCCAGCAGTGAGATAGCGACGGACAATGAGCAGTTCTTC
TRBD1	TRBV5-1	few	TRBJ2-5	CASSLARDRGETQYF	TGCGCCAGCAGCTTGGCCAGGGACAGGGGGGAGACCCAGTACTTC
.	TRBV10-3	many	TRBJ2-6	CAISESGGFLVGLTF	TGTGCCATCAGTGAGTCAGGCGGTTTCCTGGTAGGCCTGACTTTC
TRBD1	TRBV12-3/TRBV12-4	medium-sized	TRBJ2-5	CASNEWGQQETQYF	TGTGCCAGCAACGAATGGGGACAGCAAGAGACCCAGTACTTC
.	TRBV18	once	TRBJ2-6	CASSPRGIRGGWLHLRF	.
TRBD2	TRBV28	many	TRBJ2-3	CASSPGTTGGYTDTQYF	TGTGCCAGCAGTCCGGGGACTACCGGGGGATACACAGATACGCAGTATTTT
.	TRBV7-4	.	TRBJ2-7	CASSLGLSSYEQYF	TGTGCCAGCAGCTTGGGCCTATCGAGCTACGAGCAGTACTTC
.	TRBV7-9	.	TRBJ2-4	CASSLGDLGDKNIQYF	TGTGCCAGCAGCTTAGGAGATCTGGGGGACAAAAACATTCAGTACTTC
.	TRBV6-6	many	TRBJ2-3	CASSYSIGWLTDTQYF	TGTGCCAGCAGTTACTCGATCGGCTGGCTCACAGATACGCAGTATTTT
TRBD1	TRBV6-4	.	TRBJ2-7	CASSIWTGHNEQYF	TGTGCCAGCAGTATTTGGACAGGACACAATGAGCAGTACTTC
.	TRBV6-8	.	TRBJ1-6	CASSLGTNYEQYF	TGTGCCAGCTCCCTAGGGACGAACTACGAGCAGTACTTT
.	TRBV28	few	TRBJ1-2	CASRTSSWLRPGLEGYTF	TGTGCCAGCAGAACCTCTAGTTGGTTACGGCCGGGGTTGGAAGGCTACACCTTC
.	TRBV7-2	.	TRBJ2-2	CASSLSYEYTGELFF	TGTGCCAGCAGCTTATCCTATGAATACACCGGGGAGCTGTTTTTT
TRBD2	TRBV4-1	.	TRBJ2-3	CASSQEAGLAGRVGSPGELYF	TGCGCCAGCAGCCAAGAGGCTGGCCTAGCGGGCAGGGTTGGGAGTCCCGGGGAGCTGTATTTT
.	TRBV7-2	many	TRBJ1-2	CATTLTGANYGYTF	TGTGCCACCACTCTTACAGGAGCTAACTATGGCTACACCTTC
.	TRBV12-3/TRBV12-4	many	TRBJ1-5	CASSFGTGFNQPQHF	TGTGCCAGCAGTTTCGGGACTGGATTCAATCAGCCCCAGCATTTT
.	TRBV12-3/TRBV12-4	.	TRBJ1-1	CASSLKSMNTEAFF	TGTGCCAGCAGTTTAAAGTCCATGAACACTGAAGCTTTCTTT
TRBD2	TRBV9	.	TRBJ2-1	CASSPTSGRSDEQFF	TGTGCCAGCAGCCCGACTAGCGGGAGGTCAGATGAGCAGTTCTTC
.	TRBV5-8	many	TRBJ1-5	CASSLGPASNQPQHF	TGTGCCAGCAGCTTGGGTCCAGCTAGCAATCAGCCCCAGCATTTT
.	TRBV15	many	TRBJ2-3	CATSRDQFQSPGGTDTQYF	TGTGCCACCAGCAGAGATCAATTTCAATCTCCCGGGGGCACAGATACGCAGTATTTT
TRBD1	TRBV27	medium-sized	TRBJ2-7	CASSSGTVTYEQYF	TGTGCCAGCAGTTCCGGGACAGTGACCTACGAGCAGTACTTC
TRBD2	TRBV11-2	.	TRBJ2-5	CASSLDGTTQETQYF	TGTGCCAGCAGCTTAGATGGGACTACCCAAGAGACCCAGTACTTC
.	TRBV6-2/TRBV6-3	many	TRBJ2-6	CASSYTLGSSGANVLTF	TGTGCCAGCAGTTACACGTTGGGAAGCTCTGGGGCCAACGTCCTGACTTTC
TRBD2	TRBV5-5	many	TRBJ2-5	CASSLELAGGRETQYF	TGTGCCAGCAGCTTGGAGCTAGCGGGGGGACGGGAGACCCAGTACTTC
TRBD1	TRBV4-1	few	TRBJ1-2	CASSQGPGTGIYGYTF	TGCGCCAGCAGCCAAGGACCAGGGACAGGGATTTATGGCTACACCTTC
.	TRBV4-1	.	TRBJ2-6	CASSSRQPGSGANVLTF	TGCGCCAGCAGCTCCCGGCAACCAGGCTCTGGGGCCAACGTCCTGACTTTC
TRBD1	TRBV28	.	TRBJ2-6	CASSSGGAGANVLTF	TGTGCCAGCAGCTCAGGGGGCGCTGGGGCCAACGTCCTGACTTTC
.	TRBV20-1	.	TRBJ2-3	CSARGGTTQYF	TGCAGTGCTAGAGGAGGAACGACGCAGTATTTT
TRBD1	TRBV11-2	many	TRBJ2-2	CASGDRTGGEGTGELFF	TGTGCCAGCGGGGATCGGACAGGGGGTGAAGGCACCGGGGAGCTGTTTTTT
.	TRBV4-1	few	TRBJ2-1	CASSQQSGQSSYNEQFF	TGCGCCAGCAGCCAGCAATCAGGGCAATCCTCCTACAATGAGCAGTTCTTC
.	TRBV5-7	many	TRBJ2-7	CASSTSVSRGNEQYF	TGTGCCAGCAGCACCTCTGTCTCCCGAGGAAACGAGCAGTACTTC
.	TRBV7-7	few	TRBJ2-5	CASSLQGGGGTQYF	TGTGCTAGCAGCTTGCAGGGAGGCGGAGGGACCCAGTACTTC
TRBD1	TRBV5-3	.	TRBJ2-5	CASSLSRDRDLETQYF	TGTGCCAGCAGCTTAAGTAGGGACAGGGATTTGGAGACCCAGTACTTC
.	TRBV28	.	TRBJ1-2	CASSLGAQLYGYTF	TGTGCCAGCAGTTTAGGGGCCCAGCTCTATGGCTACACCTTC
.	TRBV12-3/TRBV12-4	many	TRBJ1-2	CASSFTVGDPGGGYTF	TGTGCCAGCAGTTTTACCGTAGGAGATCCGGGTGGCGGCTACACCTTC
TRBD1	TRBV7-6	many	TRBJ2-7	CASSLVYSGGSNEQYF	TGTGCCAGCAGCTTAGTGTATTCAGGGGGCTCTAATGAGCAGTACTTC
TRBD2	TRBV11-3	.	TRBJ2-3	CASSFNSGNTDTQYF	TGTGCCAGCAGCTTCAATAGCGGGAACACAGATACGCAGTATTTT
.	TRBV7-6	.	TRBJ1-1	CASSLGGGWGTEAFF	TGTGCCAGCAGCTTAGGGGGGGGTTGGGGCACTGAAGCTTTCTTT
.	TRBV6-2/TRBV6-3	.	TRBJ1-6	CASSYGAYNSPLHF	TGTGCCAGCAGTTACGGAGCCTATAATTCACCCCTCCACTTT
.	TRBV7-3	medium-sized	TRBJ2-1	CASSLRALQGGNEQFF	TGTGCCAGCAGCTTACGGGCCCTCCAGGGAGGCAATGAGCAGTTCTTC
TRBD2	TRBV7-9	medium-sized	TRBJ2-7	CASSLGSAGEPYEQYF	TGTGCCAGCAGCTTAGGGTCGGCGGGAGAACCCTACGAGCAGTACTTC
TRBD1	TRBV10-3	few	TRBJ2-7	CAISQGAGEQYF	TGTGCCATCAGTCAGGGGGCTGGAGAGCAGTACTTC
.	TRBV7-6	few	TRBJ2-1	CASSLRRGDSLGYNEQFF	TGTGCCAGCAGCTTAAGGAGGGGGGACTCGCTCGGCTACAATGAGCAGTTCTTC
TRBD1	TRBV24-1	many	TRBJ1-1	CATSDFPDRGGYTEAFF	TGTGCCACCAGTGATTTTCCGGACAGGGGGGGCTACACTGAAGCTTTCTTT
.	TRBV5-1	.	TRBJ2-3	CASSHGTSRGTDTQYF	TGCGCCAGCAGCCATGGGACTTCGAGAGGTACAGATACGCAGTATTTT